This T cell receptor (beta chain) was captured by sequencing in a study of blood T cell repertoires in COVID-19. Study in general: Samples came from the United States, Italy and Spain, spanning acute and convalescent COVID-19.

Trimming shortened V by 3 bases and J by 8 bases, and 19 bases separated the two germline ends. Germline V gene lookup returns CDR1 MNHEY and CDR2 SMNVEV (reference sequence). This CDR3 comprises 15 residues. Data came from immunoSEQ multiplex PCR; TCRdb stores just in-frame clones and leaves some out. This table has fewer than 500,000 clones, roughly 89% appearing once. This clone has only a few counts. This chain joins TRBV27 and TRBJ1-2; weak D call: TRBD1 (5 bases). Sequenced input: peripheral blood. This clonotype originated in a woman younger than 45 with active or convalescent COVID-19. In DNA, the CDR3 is TGTGCCAGCAGTTTGAAGGGGACGGGAGGCGGAGGCTACACCTTC. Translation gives CASSLKGTGGGGYTF.